This T cell receptor (beta chain) was captured by sequencing in a study of T cells in Graves' hyperthyroidism and ophthalmopathy. Study overall: The blood sample was taken at first diagnosis, before treatment began. Study-level findings and limits: Clonotypes that were expanded in thyroid above 0.001 mostly appeared in blood too.

Remarks on this clonotype: As yet, its antigen is unknown.

The germline gives CDR1 MRHNA, CDR2 SNTAGT. V was pared by 11 bases and J by 8 bases, with 16 bases of the junction left unmatched. There are 14 residues in the CDR3. Amplification targeted TCR beta CDR3 regions from RNA transcripts. First-round RT-PCR with HTBI primers amplified the TCR CDR3 region. TCRdb fed the multiplex PCR reads into MiXCR, producing one record per CDR3 protein. The table shows roughly 710,000 distinct CDR3 sequences, with just over 35% occurring only once. Diagnosis rested on symptoms, serum thyroxine and TRAb, thyroid ultrasound, and orbital computed tomography. The sample comprised blood. The chain recombines TRBV6-4 with TRBJ1-1; 8 positions match TRBD1. The sequence came from a woman aged 40 to 50 with Graves' hyperthyroidism. This CDR3 reads CARDDRGPRREAFF. CDR3 nucleotides: TGTGCCCGAGACGACAGGGGACCTCGTCGCGAAGCTTTCTTT.